This section outlines one T cell receptor (beta chain) sequence together with its context. The data were taken from a study of blood T cell repertoires in COVID-19. In the study overall: From T cells, B-cell-depleted T cells, or PBMCs came the material, which was cDNA or gDNA.

V dropped 1 base and J dropped 8 bases, with 14 bases sitting between them. The length of the CDR3 is 15 residues. From germline, CDR1 is SGHAT and CDR2 FQNNGV. Profiled with immunoSEQ multiplex PCR; TCRdb holds only in-frame clones, not every one. The data hold some 63,000 clones, with roughly 85% observed a single time. The specimen was peripheral blood. The genes are TRBV11-2 and TRBJ1-4; the D gene is possibly TRBD1 (6 bases). The receptor was derived from a human donor in a cohort sampled during active COVID-19. The DNA of the CDR3 is TGTGCCAGCAGCTTAGGGACGAGGGGGTTAGAAAAACTGTTTTTT. Protein sequence: CASSLGTRGLEKLFF.